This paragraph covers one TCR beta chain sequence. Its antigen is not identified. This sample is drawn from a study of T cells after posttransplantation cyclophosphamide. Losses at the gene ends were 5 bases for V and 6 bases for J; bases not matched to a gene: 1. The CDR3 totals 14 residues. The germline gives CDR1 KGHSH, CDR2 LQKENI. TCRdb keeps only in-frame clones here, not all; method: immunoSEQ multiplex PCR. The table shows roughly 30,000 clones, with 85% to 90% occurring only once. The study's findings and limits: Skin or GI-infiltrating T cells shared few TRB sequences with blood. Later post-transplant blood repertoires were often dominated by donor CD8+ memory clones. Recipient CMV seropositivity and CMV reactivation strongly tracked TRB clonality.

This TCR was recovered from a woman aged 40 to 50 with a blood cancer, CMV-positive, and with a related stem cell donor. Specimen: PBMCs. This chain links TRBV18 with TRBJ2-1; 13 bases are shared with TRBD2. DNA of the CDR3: TGTGCCAGCTCAAGGACTAGCGGGGGCAATGAGCAGTTCTTC. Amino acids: CASSRTSGGNEQFF.